The 4 T cell receptor beta chains given below trace back to one sample, sequenced in a study of blood T cells in healthy people across ages. Next came a second PCR, run for about 7 to 12 cycles, which used a sample-barcoded 5' primer along with a J-beta primer mix. From the 5' RACE reads, TCRdb called clonotypes with MiXCR, one entry per CDR3 protein. Counted here are fewer than 1,000,000 distinct CDR3 sequences, around 50% occurring once; the ten biggest clones make up 15% to 20%. Sequencing used blood. The receptor source for this set is an elderly man in good health.

This rearrangement joins TRBV2 to TRBJ2-5, with TRBD2 matching over 12 bases. The J call may be mistaken, given a closer DNA end match to TRBJ2-7. Per germline, CDR1 SNHLY and CDR2 FYNNEI. This CDR3 is 15 amino acids long. CDR3 protein: CASSRLAGVVDEQYF. Written as DNA, the CDR3 is TGTGCCAGCAGCCGACTAGCGGGAGTCGTCGACGAGCAGTACTTC.

The J gene is TRBJ2-3, the V gene TRBV6-5; D gene unclear. V gave up 5 bases and J gave up 0 bases, with 6 bases separating them. Looked up from germline, CDR1 is MNHEY and CDR2 is SVGAGI. CDR3 length: 13 amino acids. The CDR3 reads CASSRPSTDTQYF. The CDR3 nucleotides read TGTGCCAGCAGTCGGCCTAGCACAGATACGCAGTATTTT.

This chain joins TRBV20-1 and TRBJ2-1; the D gene is possibly TRBD1 (5 bases). The CDR3 is made up of 14 amino acids. V was shortened by 3 bases and J by 3 bases, with 12 bases between the two germline ends. CDR1 DFQATT and CDR2 SNEGSKA come from the germline V gene (reference sequence). Here the CDR3 reads CSASLGHNYNEQFF. Written as DNA, the CDR3 is TGCAGTGCTAGCTTGGGGCATAACTACAATGAGCAGTTCTTC.

This clonotype turned up a few times. The V gene is TRBV13, the J gene TRBJ2-7; 7 nucleotides line up with TRBD2. The CDR3 extends over 16 amino acids. In germline, CDR1 is PRHDT, CDR2 FYEKMQ (reference sequence). The trim removed 2 bases at V and 5 bases at J, leaving 12 bases unmatched. CDR3 region: CASSLLMGGGTDEQYF. In DNA form, the CDR3 reads TGTGCCAGCAGCTTACTGATGGGCGGGGGAACCGACGAGCAGTACTTC.